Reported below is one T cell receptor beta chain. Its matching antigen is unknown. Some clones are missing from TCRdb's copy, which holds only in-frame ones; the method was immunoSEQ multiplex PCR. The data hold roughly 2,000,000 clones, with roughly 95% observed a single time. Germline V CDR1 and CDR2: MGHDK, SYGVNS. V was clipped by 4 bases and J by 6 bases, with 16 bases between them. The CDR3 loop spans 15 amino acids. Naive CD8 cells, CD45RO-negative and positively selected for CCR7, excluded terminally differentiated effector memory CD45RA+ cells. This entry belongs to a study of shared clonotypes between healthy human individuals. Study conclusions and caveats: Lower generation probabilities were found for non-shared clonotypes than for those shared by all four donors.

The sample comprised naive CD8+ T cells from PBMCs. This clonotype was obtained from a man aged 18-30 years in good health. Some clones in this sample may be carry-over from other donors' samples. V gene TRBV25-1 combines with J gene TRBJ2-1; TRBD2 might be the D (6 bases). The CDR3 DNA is TGTGCCAGCAGTGGTTGGACTAATTACCTCAATGAGCAGTTCTTC. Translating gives CASSGWTNYLNEQFF.